The 24 T cell receptor beta chains listed next were all sequenced from one sample in a study of early T cells in non-severe SARS-CoV-2 infection. In TCRdb, the 5' RACE reads were re-called with MiXCR into one record per CDR3 protein. The sample lists tens of thousands of distinct CDR3 sequences, roughly 12% seen once, with approximately 2.5% in the top ten. This specimen was whole blood, taken at baseline. The source of these receptors is an adult who was a healthcare worker with PCR-confirmed SARS-CoV-2 infection or an uninfected control (not recorded which).

V is TRBV12-3 or TRBV12-4 and J is TRBJ2-7; D not certain. The CDR3 extends over 14 amino acids. V lost 3 bases, J lost 3 bases, and 12 bases lay in between. CDR3 sequence reads: CASSLYRTDYEQYF. In DNA, the CDR3 is TGTGCCAGCAGTTTGTATAGGACGGACTACGAGCAGTACTTC.

This clonotype was recorded many times. The chain recombines TRBV21-1 with TRBJ2-3. TRBV21-1 is deemed a pseudogene. This CDR3 spans 10 amino acids. CDR3: CASSIDTQYF. The CDR3 DNA sequence: TGTGCCAGCAGCATAGATACGCAGTATTTT.

The chain joins TRBV28 to TRBJ1-2; no clear D gene. The CDR3 contains 13 residues. Germline lookup yields CDR1 MDHEN and CDR2 SYDVKM. V lost 2 bases, J lost 8 bases, and 12 bases lay in between. The CDR3 reads CASSLSVGIGYTF. The CDR3 region has the DNA TGTGCCAGCAGTTTAAGTGTGGGGATAGGCTACACCTTC.

V usage is TRBV6-2 or TRBV6-3 and J usage is TRBJ2-7; 14 positions match TRBD2. V was clipped by 2 bases and J by 7 bases; unmatched bases: 7. CDR1 and CDR2 from the germline V gene are MNHEY and SVGEGT. This CDR3 region has 16 residues. The CDR3 sequence is CASSYRGLAGEEEQYF. The CDR3 DNA reads TGTGCCAGCAGTTACCGGGGACTAGCGGGAGAGGAGGAGCAGTACTTC.

This clonotype was recorded at least ten times. The chain uses TRBV7-3 and TRBJ2-5, with D perhaps matching TRBD2 (6 bases). The CDR3 totals 14 residues. Germline-derived CDR1 and CDR2 are SGHTA and FQGTGA. Trimming pared 5 bases from V and 4 bases from J, leaving 14 bases between. The DNA of the CDR3 is TGTGCCAGCAGCCCAGTGGGAGGACGAGAGACCCAGTACTTC. Protein: CASSPVGGRETQYF.

V usage is TRBV7-2 and J usage is TRBJ2-2, with 8 bases aligning to TRBD2. The CDR3 extends over 15 amino acids. V was clipped by 1 base and J by 9 bases; unmatched bases: 7. Per germline, CDR1 SGHTA and CDR2 FQGNSA. The CDR3: CASSLGASGGRELFF. The CDR3 region has the DNA TGTGCCAGCAGCTTAGGCGCTTCGGGAGGGAGGGAGCTGTTTTTT.

The chain employs TRBV28 and TRBJ2-2, with a possible D match to TRBD1 (6 bases). Germline values: CDR1 MDHEN, CDR2 SYDVKM. Deletions cut 11 bases from V and 0 bases from J, with 10 bases between. The CDR3 length is 13 residues. The CDR3 nucleotides read TGTGCCGGACAGAAAGCGAACACCGGGGAGCTGTTTTTT. This translates into CAGQKANTGELFF. Complete variable domain (other parts from reference TRBV28 and TRBJ2-2): DVKVTQSSRYLVKRTGEKVFLECVQDMDHENMFWYRQDPGLGLRLIYFSYDVKMKEKGDIPEGYSVSREKKERFSLILESASTNQTSMYLCAGQKANTGELFFGEGSRLTVL.

This clonotype was seen only a few times. The genes are TRBV7-2 and TRBJ2-1; D gene unclear. V lost 5 bases, J lost 8 bases, and 19 bases lay in between. Per germline, CDR1 SGHTA and CDR2 FQGNSA. The CDR3 spans 15 residues. CDR3 residues: CASSTNFPRTHEQFF. The CDR3 nucleotides read TGTGCCAGCAGCACCAACTTCCCTAGAACCCATGAGCAGTTCTTC.

The V gene is TRBV7-9, the J gene TRBJ1-6, with D uncertain. V lost 3 bases, J lost 8 bases, and 14 bases lay in between. The CDR3 totals 15 residues. The germline V gene has CDR1 SEHNR and CDR2 FQNEAQ (reference sequence). This chain's CDR3 is CASSFFQAGDSPLHF. The CDR3 DNA reads TGTGCCAGCAGCTTCTTTCAGGCGGGCGATTCACCCCTCCACTTT.

In its sample, this clonotype was seen a few times. This sequence joins TRBV18 and TRBJ2-7; the D call may be TRBD1 or TRBD2 (6 bases each). V was shortened by 3 bases and J by 7 bases, with 13 bases between the two germline ends. The germline CDR1 and CDR2 sequences are KGHSH and LQKENI. The CDR3 is 13 amino acids. For the CDR3, the DNA is TGTGCCAGCTCACCTCTGGGGGGCGAAGAGCAGTACTTC. This encodes CASSPLGGEEQYF. The full variable domain, its missing parts supplied by reference TRBV18 and TRBJ2-7, is NAGVMQNPRHLVRRRGQEARLRCSPMKGHSHVYWYRQLPEEGLKFMVYLQKENIIDESGMPKERFSAEFPKEGPSILRIQQVVRGDSAAYFCASSPLGGEEQYFGPGTRLTVT.

This clonotype was detected many times. V is TRBV2 and J is TRBJ2-7; D is ambiguous. Germline V lookup: CDR1 SNHLY, CDR2 FYNNEI. Trimming left V 3 bases short and J 0 bases short, with 9 bases between. This CDR3 comprises 14 residues. CDR3 DNA: TGTGCCAGCAGTGACAGGACGTCCTCCTACGAGCAGTACTTC. This gives the protein CASSDRTSSYEQYF. Full variable domain (remainder filled in from reference TRBV2 and TRBJ2-7): EPEVTQTPSHQVTQMGQEVILRCVPISNHLYFYWYRQILGQKVEFLVSFYNNEISEKSEIFDDQFSVERPDGSNFTLKIRSTKLEDSAMYFCASSDRTSSYEQYFGPGTRLTVT.

This clonotype was picked up a small number of times. The chain has TRBV5-1 and TRBJ2-5, with no clear D. The germline V and J ends were trimmed by 1 base and 1 base, with 11 bases remaining between them. Germline loops: CDR1 SGHRS, CDR2 YFSETQ. This CDR3 spans 15 amino acids. The DNA of the CDR3 is TGCGCCAGCAGCTTGATTCCGCACAGCCAAGAGACCCAGTACTTC. Amino acids: CASSLIPHSQETQYF.

This clonotype was detected ten times or more. This chain uses TRBV7-3 with TRBJ2-3; tentatively, D is TRBD2 (5 bases). This CDR3 comprises 16 residues. Trimming pared 0 bases from V and 0 bases from J, leaving 10 bases between. Germline CDR1 reads SGHTA; CDR2 reads FQGTGA. The CDR3 coding sequence is TGTGCCAGCAGCTTAACTCTCGGAGGCAGCACAGATACGCAGTATTTT. Protein product: CASSLTLGGSTDTQYF.

This chain joins TRBV7-9 and TRBJ2-7; 7 bases map to TRBD2. The CDR3 is 15 amino acids. From germline, CDR1 is SEHNR and CDR2 FQNEAQ (reference sequence). The V segment lost 3 bases and the J segment 4 bases; nucleotides outside the gene matches: 9. The CDR3 protein is CASSFALAEIYEQYF. The DNA of the CDR3 is TGTGCCAGCAGCTTTGCTCTAGCGGAGATTTACGAGCAGTACTTC.

This clonotype was detected only a few times. The V and J genes are TRBV5-1 and TRBJ1-4; D is unresolved. In germline, CDR1 is SGHRS, CDR2 YFSETQ. CDR3 size: 16 residues. Trimming removed 0 bases at V and 0 bases at J, with 9 bases between. The CDR3 sequence: CASSLAASATNEKLFF. The DNA for the CDR3 is TGCGCCAGCAGCTTGGCCGCGTCCGCAACTAATGAAAAACTGTTTTTT.

The chain has TRBV7-8 and TRBJ2-1; 9 nucleotides align to TRBD1. The CDR3 consists of 16 residues. Germline V gene sequence: CDR1 SGHVS, CDR2 FQNEAQ. With 5 bases clipped from V and 7 bases from J, the junction kept 12 bases outside the gene matches. The DNA of the CDR3 is TGTGCCAGCAGCATGAGCGCCGGGACAGGGCTGAATGAGCAGTTCTTC. As protein: CASSMSAGTGLNEQFF.

The chain has TRBV20-1 and TRBJ2-7, with D maybe TRBD2 (5 bases). CDR1 is DFQATT, CDR2 SNEGSKA, per germline (reference sequence). The CDR3 has 16 residues. V was cut by 0 bases and J by 0 bases, with 15 bases left in between. The CDR3 sequence: CSARDQRAGSSYEQYF. CDR3 DNA sequence: TGCAGTGCTAGAGACCAAAGGGCGGGTAGCTCCTACGAGCAGTACTTC.

Sample share makes this clonotype medium-sized. The chain employs TRBV7-2 and TRBJ1-1; D remains unclear. Trimming removed 7 bases at V and 0 bases at J, with 6 bases between. Germline CDR1 SGHTA, CDR2 FQGNSA. The CDR3 covers 12 residues. The CDR3 sequence: CASTGVNTEAFF. The CDR3 DNA sequence: TGTGCCAGCACGGGCGTGAACACTGAAGCTTTCTTT.

This clonotype showed up many times. This chain links TRBV28 with TRBJ2-3; 8 bases are shared with TRBD1. The V gene's germline CDR1 is MDHEN and CDR2 SYDVKM. The trim removed 5 bases at V and 3 bases at J, leaving 19 bases unmatched. This CDR3 is built from 19 residues. CDR3 DNA: TGTGCCAGCAGTCCGCACTATGCCGGGGCAGGGGGCCTTACAGATACGCAGTATTTT. Its protein is CASSPHYAGAGGLTDTQYF.

The chain joins TRBV11-2 to TRBJ1-6, with TRBD1 matching 12 bases. The CDR3 loop spans 19 amino acids. V was pared by 5 bases and J by 3 bases, with 11 bases of the junction left unmatched. In germline, CDR1 is SGHAT, CDR2 FQNNGV. Here the CDR3 reads CASSPAGTGGAFYNSPLHF. The CDR3 DNA reads as TGTGCCAGCAGCCCGGCAGGGACAGGGGGCGCTTTCTATAATTCACCCCTCCACTTT.

This clonotype was detected only a few times. The chain carries TRBV20-1 and TRBJ2-5, with unresolved D. Germline V gene lookup returns CDR1 DFQATT and CDR2 SNEGSKA (reference sequence). V gave up 8 bases and J gave up 4 bases, with 20 bases separating them. The CDR3 runs to 14 residues. The CDR3 DNA reads TGCAGTTCTCATAGTACCCGGCAAGGAGAGACCCAGTACTTC. Translation: CSSHSTRQGETQYF.

The J gene is TRBJ2-2, the V gene TRBV7-9; D remains unclear. Per the germline V gene, CDR1 is SEHNR and CDR2 is FQNEAQ (reference sequence). V was clipped by 1 base and J by 9 bases, with 6 bases between them. The CDR3 is 12 amino acids. The CDR3 DNA reads as TGTGCCAGCAGCTTAGGCGACAGGGAGCTGTTTTTT. It is translated as CASSLGDRELFF.

J is TRBJ2-2 and V is TRBV20-1; no definite D call. This CDR3 is 15 amino acids long. The ends were cut back, 4 bases at V and 0 bases at J, with 12 bases in the middle. Germline V lookup: CDR1 DFQATT, CDR2 SNEGSKA (reference sequence). The CDR3 spells CSAKEPRANTGELFF. The CDR3 coding sequence is TGCAGTGCTAAGGAGCCCAGAGCGAACACCGGGGAGCTGTTTTTT.

There are a few counts of this clonotype. The V call is TRBV6-5, the J call TRBJ1-1; D may be TRBD1 (6 bases). Trimming stripped 5 bases from V and 0 bases from J, with 13 bases between. Germline V CDR1 and CDR2: MNHEY, SVGAGI. CDR3 length: 15 amino acids. CDR3 sequence reads: CASSPDRTMNTEAFF. CDR3 nucleotides: TGTGCCAGCAGTCCGGACAGAACGATGAACACTGAAGCTTTCTTT.